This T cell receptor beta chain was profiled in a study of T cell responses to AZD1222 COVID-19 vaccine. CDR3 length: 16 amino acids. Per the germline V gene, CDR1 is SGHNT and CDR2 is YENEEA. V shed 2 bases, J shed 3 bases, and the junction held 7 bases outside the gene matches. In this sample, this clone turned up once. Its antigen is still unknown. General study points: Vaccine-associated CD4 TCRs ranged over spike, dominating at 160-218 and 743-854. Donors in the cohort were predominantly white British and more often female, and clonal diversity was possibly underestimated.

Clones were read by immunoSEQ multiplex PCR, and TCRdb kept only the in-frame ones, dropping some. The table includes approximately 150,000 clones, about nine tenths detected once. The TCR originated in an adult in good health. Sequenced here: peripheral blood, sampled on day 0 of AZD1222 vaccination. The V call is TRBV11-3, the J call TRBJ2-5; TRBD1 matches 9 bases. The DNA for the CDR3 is TGTGCCAGCAGCTTAAGGTCTGACAGGGGGGAAGAGACCCAGTACTTC. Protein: CASSLRSDRGEETQYF.